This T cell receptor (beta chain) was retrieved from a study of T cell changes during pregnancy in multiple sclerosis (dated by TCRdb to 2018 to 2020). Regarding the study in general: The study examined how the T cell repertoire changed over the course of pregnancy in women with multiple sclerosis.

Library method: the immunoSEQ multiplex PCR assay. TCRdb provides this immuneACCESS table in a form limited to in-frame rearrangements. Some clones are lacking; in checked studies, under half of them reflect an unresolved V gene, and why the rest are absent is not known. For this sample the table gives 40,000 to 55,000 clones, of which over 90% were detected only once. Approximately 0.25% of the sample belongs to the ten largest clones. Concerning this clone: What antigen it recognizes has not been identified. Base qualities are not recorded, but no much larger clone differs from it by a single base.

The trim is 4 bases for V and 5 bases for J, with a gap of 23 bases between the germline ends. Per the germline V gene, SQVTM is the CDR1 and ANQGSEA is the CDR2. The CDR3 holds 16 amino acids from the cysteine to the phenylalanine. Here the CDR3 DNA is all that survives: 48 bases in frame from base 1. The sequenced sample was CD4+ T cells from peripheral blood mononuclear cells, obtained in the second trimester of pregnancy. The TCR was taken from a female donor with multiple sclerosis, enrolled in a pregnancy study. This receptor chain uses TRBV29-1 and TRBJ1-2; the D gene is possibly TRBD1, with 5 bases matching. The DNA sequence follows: TGCAGCGTTGGCTTTTTGGGCAGGGAGGAAAATTATGGCTACACCTTC. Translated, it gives CSVGFLGREENYGYTF.